Presented here are 12 T cell receptor beta chains from one specimen sequenced in a study of tumor-infiltrating lymphocytes in primary liver carcinoma. Germline DNA was extracted too, while blood RNA derived from unsorted whole blood. Starting from 400 to 500 ng of total RNA, TCR beta cDNA was produced with a primer in the constant region. For TCR beta, libraries were produced by three nested multiplex PCR rounds using slightly modified ARM-PCR. The two initial PCR rounds, approximately 10 cycles each, used TRBV1-TRBV30 forward and C-beta reverse primers. In TCRdb, the multiplex PCR reads were re-called with MiXCR into one record per CDR3 protein. The sample shows about 320,000 distinct CDR3 sequences, 50% to 70% of them seen only once. What was sequenced was peripheral blood. The receptors were gathered from a man aged 40-50 years with primary liver carcinoma and hepatitis B virus infection.

As concerns this clonotype: The germline gene is not matched at one end of the junction; a read error may be the cause. The chain uses TRBV11-1 and TRBJ1-1, with 7 bases aligning to TRBD1. The germline V gene encodes CDR1 SGHAT and CDR2 FQDESV (reference sequence). The CDR3 has 15 amino acids. Written as DNA, the CDR3 is TGTGCCAGCAGCCCGCGACAGGGTCGGAGGACTGAAGCTCTCTTT. Translating gives CASSPRQGRRTEALF. The complete variable domain, with remaining parts taken from reference TRBV11-1 and TRBJ1-1, reads EAEVAQSPRYKITEKSQAVAFWCDPISGHATLYWYRQILGQGPELLVQFQDESVVDDSQLPKDRFSAERLKGVDSTLKIQPAELGDSAMYLCASSPRQGRRTEALFGQGTRLTVV.

The chain carries TRBV28 and TRBJ1-5, with 10 bases fitting TRBD1. Trimming at V came to 5 bases and at J to 7 bases, leaving 8 bases not matched to a gene. The CDR3 totals 15 residues. Germline loops: CDR1 MDHEN, CDR2 SYDVKM. For the CDR3, the DNA is TGTGCCAGCAGTGACCGGACAGGGGGTTCCCAGCCCCAGCATTTT. Its protein product is CASSDRTGGSQPQHF. The full variable domain, its missing parts supplied by reference TRBV28 and TRBJ1-5, is DVKVTQSSRYLVKRTGEKVFLECVQDMDHENMFWYRQDPGLGLRLIYFSYDVKMKEKGDIPEGYSVSREKKERFSLILESASTNQTSMYLCASSDRTGGSQPQHFGDGTRLSIL.

This clonotype occurred a few times. The rearrangement uses TRBV5-4 and TRBJ2-7; 13 bases fit TRBD2. The trim removed 3 bases at V and 2 bases at J, leaving 2 bases unmatched. Germline V gives CDR1 SGHNT, CDR2 YYREEE (reference sequence). The CDR3 covers 15 residues. The CDR3 reads CASSSGTSGAYEQYF. The DNA for the CDR3 is TGTGCCAGCAGCTCGGGGACTAGCGGGGCCTACGAGCAGTACTTC.

The chain joins TRBV6-6 to TRBJ2-7, with a weak D call TRBD1 (5 bases). This CDR3 is 11 amino acids long. The ends were cut back, 10 bases at V and 6 bases at J, with 13 bases in the middle. The germline V gene has CDR1 MNHNY and CDR2 SVGAGI (reference sequence). The CDR3 DNA follows: TGTGCCACAGGGAAAGCCGGCGAGCAGTACTTC. Its translation is CATGKAGEQYF.

With respect to this clonotype: The conserved closing phenylalanine or tryptophan is absent in this CDR3, likely reflecting a read error. The limits of the CDR3 on the DNA are not certain, so only TCRdb's listed CDR3 is given. This chain joins TRBV11-1 and TRBJ1-6. A total of 13 residues make up the CDR3, ends included. From germline, CDR1 is SGHAT and CDR2 FQDESV (reference sequence). CDR3: CASSLTLVSPLQC.

With regard to this clonotype: A much larger clone sits a single nucleotide away, making a read error possible. The rearrangement links TRBV29-1 to TRBJ2-1; D might be TRBD2 (6 bases). This CDR3 has 14 amino acids. Trimming removed 4 bases at V and 4 bases at J, with 14 bases between. Germline V gene sequence: CDR1 SQVTM, CDR2 ANQGSEA. This CDR3 is CSVVGLAFYNEQFF. CDR3 in DNA: TGCAGCGTTGTGGGGCTAGCGTTTTACAATGAGCAGTTCTTC.

This rearrangement joins TRBV11-1 to TRBJ2-5, with 8 bases fitting TRBD1. V trimming: 10 bases; J trimming: 4 bases; junction bases outside the gene matches: 11. There are 14 residues in the CDR3. Looked up from germline, CDR1 is SGHAT and CDR2 is FQDESV (reference sequence). The CDR3 here is CANTPVTGVETQYF. Here the CDR3 DNA reads TGTGCCAATACCCCCGTGACAGGGGTAGAGACCCAGTACTTC. Filled out from reference TRBV11-1 and TRBJ2-5, the complete variable domain reads EAEVAQSPRYKITEKSQAVAFWCDPISGHATLYWYRQILGQGPELLVQFQDESVVDDSQLPKDRFSAERLKGVDSTLKIQPAELGDSAMYLCANTPVTGVETQYFGPGTRLLVL.

A remark on this clonotype: A read error is possible here, since a much larger clone lies one base away. The CDR3 here is CASRQVPPGTAIGYTF. The CDR3 coding sequence is TGTGCCAGCAGGCAAGTTCCGCCGGGAACGGCGATCGGCTACACCTTC. The genes are TRBV4-2 and TRBJ1-2; no definite D call. In germline, CDR1 is LGHNA, CDR2 YNFKEQ. The CDR3 spans 16 residues.

This clonotype was recorded a few times. A read error is possible here, since a much larger clone lies one base away. The J gene is TRBJ2-1, the V gene TRBV29-1; 7 bases map to TRBD2. The germline V gene encodes CDR1 SQVTM and CDR2 ANQGSEA. The V segment lost 4 bases and the J segment 1 base; nucleotides outside the gene matches: 10. The CDR3 runs to 16 residues. The CDR3 sequence is CSVASGLVGSYNEQFF. The CDR3 DNA reads as TGCAGCGTTGCCTCAGGACTAGTGGGATCCTACAATGAGCAGTTCTTC.

As to this clonotype: A much larger clone is a single base away; this may be a read error. The chain combines TRBV12-3 or TRBV12-4 with TRBJ2-5; maybe TRBD2 (5 bases). The CDR3 is made up of 13 amino acids. Written as DNA, the CDR3 is TGTGCCAGCAGTTTAGTGAGCGGAGAGATCCAGTACTTC. It specifies CASSLVSGEIQYF.

The gene calls are TRBV7-9 and TRBJ2-1; TRBD2 matches 7 bases. V was clipped by 0 bases and J by 1 base; unmatched bases: 3. Germline V lookup: CDR1 SEHNR, CDR2 FQNEAQ (reference sequence). This CDR3 has 16 amino acids. CDR3 loop: CASSLAGGISYNEQFF. CDR3 bases: TGTGCCAGCAGCTTAGCGGGGGGGATTTCCTACAATGAGCAGTTCTTC.

The chain recombines TRBV28 with TRBJ1-2; D is ambiguous. This CDR3 has 11 amino acids. Looked up from germline, CDR1 is MDHEN and CDR2 is SYDVKM. The germline V and J ends were trimmed by 6 bases and 4 bases, with 6 bases remaining between them. CDR3 region: CASRNSYGYTF. The CDR3 DNA reads as TGTGCCAGCAGAAACAGCTATGGCTACACCTTC.